This TCR beta chain was sequenced for a study of T-cell reconstitution after alpha-beta-depleted transplantation in children. Broader study findings: Surviving recipient T cells and intrathymic progenitors accounted for some patients' high TCRbeta diversity at day 60. Roughly two months post-transplant, alpha-beta T cells reportedly originated from several hundred graft clones that had expanded. T-cell counts and diversity at one year following transplant were attributed mainly to newly produced T cells.

This CDR3 contains 15 residues. With 0 bases removed from V and 6 bases from J, the gap between germline ends came to 15 bases. Per the germline V gene, CDR1 is MGHRA and CDR2 is YSYEKL. In this sample, this clonotype turned up a few times. Its antigen is currently unknown. Preparing the TCRbeta library involved the use of unique molecular identifiers. A single record per CDR3 protein comes from TCRdb applying MiXCR to the PCR reads. This sample carries 900,000 or so distinct CDR3 sequences, 16% of them seen once, and the ten largest clones take around 5.3%. The receptor's source is a male patient under 18 who had a stem cell transplant for acute lymphoblastic leukemia, so the T cells may come from the graft donor. This chain links TRBV4-1 with TRBJ2-7, with D tentatively TRBD1 (6 bases). Sequenced material: PBMCs, mostly from graft donor cells, taken 360 days after TCRalphabeta/CD19-depleted stem cell transplant. The CDR3 region has the DNA TGCGCCAGCAGCCAAGATACAGGGATCTTAGGCGAGCAGTACTTC. Translation: CASSQDTGILGEQYF.